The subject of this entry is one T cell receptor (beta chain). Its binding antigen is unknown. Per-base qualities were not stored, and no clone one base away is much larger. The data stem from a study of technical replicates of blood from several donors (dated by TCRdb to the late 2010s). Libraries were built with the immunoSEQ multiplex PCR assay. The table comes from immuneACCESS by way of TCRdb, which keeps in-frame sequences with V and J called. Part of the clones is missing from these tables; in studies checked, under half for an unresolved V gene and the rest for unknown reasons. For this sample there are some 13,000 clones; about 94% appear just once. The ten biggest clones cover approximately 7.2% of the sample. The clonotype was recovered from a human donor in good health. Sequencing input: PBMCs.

The DNA sequence is TGTGCCAGCAGTGAAAGTCCGGGACTAAAGCCCCAGCATTTT. Its protein is CASSESPGLKPQHF. The chain is assembled from TRBV6-4 and TRBJ1-5; the D gene is perhaps TRBD1, from 5 matching bases. The CDR1 and CDR2 encoded by the germline V gene are MRHNA and SNTAGT. The CDR3 sequence holds 14 residues, the cysteine and phenylalanine included. Solely the CDR3 DNA is kept, with 42 bases framed from the first base. Relative to germline, V is 3 bases shorter and J is 8 bases shorter, with 14 bases between their ends.